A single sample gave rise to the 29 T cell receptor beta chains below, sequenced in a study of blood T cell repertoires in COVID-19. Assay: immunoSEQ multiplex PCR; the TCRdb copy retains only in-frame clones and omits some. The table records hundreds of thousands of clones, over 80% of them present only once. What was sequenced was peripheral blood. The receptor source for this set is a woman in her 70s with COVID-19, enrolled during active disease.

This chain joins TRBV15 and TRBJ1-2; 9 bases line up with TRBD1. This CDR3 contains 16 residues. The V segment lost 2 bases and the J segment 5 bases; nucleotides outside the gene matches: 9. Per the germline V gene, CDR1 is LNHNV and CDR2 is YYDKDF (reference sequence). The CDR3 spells CATSRFLTGQGYGYTF. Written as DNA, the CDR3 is TGTGCCACCAGCAGATTCCTCACGGGACAGGGATATGGCTACACCTTC.

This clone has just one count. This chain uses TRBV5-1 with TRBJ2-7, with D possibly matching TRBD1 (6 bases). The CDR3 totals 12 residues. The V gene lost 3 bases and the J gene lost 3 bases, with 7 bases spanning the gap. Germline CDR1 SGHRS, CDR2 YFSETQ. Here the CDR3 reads CASSSQGYEQYF. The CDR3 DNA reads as TGCGCCAGCAGCTCACAGGGCTACGAGCAGTACTTC.

Here the CDR3 reads CASSSGQVFAFF. CDR3 sequence (DNA): TGTGCCAGCAGTTCGGGACAGGTGTTCGCTTTCTTT. V gene TRBV12-3 or TRBV12-4 combines with J gene TRBJ1-1; 8 nucleotides line up with TRBD1. This CDR3 comprises 12 residues. Trimming cost V 4 bases and J 11 bases; bases outside gene matches: 6.

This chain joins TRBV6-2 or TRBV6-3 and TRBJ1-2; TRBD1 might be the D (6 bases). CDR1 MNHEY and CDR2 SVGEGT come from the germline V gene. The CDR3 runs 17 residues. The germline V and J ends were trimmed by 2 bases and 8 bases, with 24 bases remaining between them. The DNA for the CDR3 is TGTGCCAGCAGTTACGGCCTGGGAACAGGGAACTGGTGGGGCTACACCTTC. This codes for CASSYGLGTGNWWGYTF.

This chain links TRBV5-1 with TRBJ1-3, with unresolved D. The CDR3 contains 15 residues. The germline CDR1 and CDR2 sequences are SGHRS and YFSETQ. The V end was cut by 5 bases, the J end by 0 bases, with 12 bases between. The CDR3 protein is CASSPVGSSGNTIYF. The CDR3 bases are TGCGCCAGCAGTCCGGTGGGGAGCTCTGGAAACACCATATATTTT.

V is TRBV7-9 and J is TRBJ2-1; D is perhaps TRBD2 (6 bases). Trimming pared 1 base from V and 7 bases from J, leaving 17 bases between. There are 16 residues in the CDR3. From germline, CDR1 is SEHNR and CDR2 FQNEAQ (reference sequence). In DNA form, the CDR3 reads TGTGCCAGCAGCTTAGGCGGCGCGGGACTTTGGAATGAGCAGTTCTTC. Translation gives CASSLGGAGLWNEQFF. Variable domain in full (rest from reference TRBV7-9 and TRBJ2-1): DTGVSQNPRHKITKRGQNVTFRCDPISEHNRLYWYRQTLGQGPEFLTYFQNEAQLEKSRLLSDRFSAERPKGSFSTLEIQRTEQGDSAMYLCASSLGGAGLWNEQFFGPGTRLTVL.

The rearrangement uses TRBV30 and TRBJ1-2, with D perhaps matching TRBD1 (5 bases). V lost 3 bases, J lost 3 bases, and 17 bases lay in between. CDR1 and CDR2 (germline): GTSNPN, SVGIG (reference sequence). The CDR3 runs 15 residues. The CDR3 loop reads CAWRPDLTDYYGYTF. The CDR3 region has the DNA TGTGCCTGGAGACCAGATCTGACAGACTACTATGGCTACACCTTC. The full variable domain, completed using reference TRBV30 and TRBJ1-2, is SQTIHQWPATLVQPVGSPLSLECTVEGTSNPNLYWYRQAAGRGLQLLFYSVGIGQISSEVPQNLSASRPQDRQFILSSKKLLLSDSGFYLCAWRPDLTDYYGYTFGSGTRLTVV.

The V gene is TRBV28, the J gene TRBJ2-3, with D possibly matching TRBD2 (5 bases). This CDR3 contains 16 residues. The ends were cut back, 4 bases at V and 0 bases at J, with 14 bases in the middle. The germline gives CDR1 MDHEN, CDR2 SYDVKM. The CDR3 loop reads CASSSHSGTSTDTQYF. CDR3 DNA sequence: TGTGCCAGCAGTTCTCACAGCGGAACTAGCACAGATACGCAGTATTTT. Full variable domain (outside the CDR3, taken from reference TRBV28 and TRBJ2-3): DVKVTQSSRYLVKRTGEKVFLECVQDMDHENMFWYRQDPGLGLRLIYFSYDVKMKEKGDIPEGYSVSREKKERFSLILESASTNQTSMYLCASSSHSGTSTDTQYFGPGTRLTVL.

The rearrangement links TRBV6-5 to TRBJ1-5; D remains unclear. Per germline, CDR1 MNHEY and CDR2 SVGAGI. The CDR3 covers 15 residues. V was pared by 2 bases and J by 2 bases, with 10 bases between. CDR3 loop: CASSYKRNRNQPQHF. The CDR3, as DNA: TGTGCCAGCAGTTACAAGAGAAATCGCAATCAGCCCCAGCATTTT.

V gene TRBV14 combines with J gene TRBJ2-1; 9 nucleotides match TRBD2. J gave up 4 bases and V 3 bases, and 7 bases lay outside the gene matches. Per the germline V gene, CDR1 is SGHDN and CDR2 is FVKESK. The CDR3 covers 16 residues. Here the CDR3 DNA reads TGTGCCAGCAGCCACCCCCGGGGACTAGCTTACAATGAGCAGTTCTTC. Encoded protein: CASSHPRGLAYNEQFF. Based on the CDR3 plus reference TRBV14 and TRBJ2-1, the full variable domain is EAGVTQFPSHSVIEKGQTVTLRCDPISGHDNLYWYRRVMGKEIKFLLHFVKESKQDESGMPNNRFLAERTGGTYSTLKVQPAELEDSGVYFCASSHPRGLAYNEQFFGPGTRLTVL.

The CDR3 is CADPAAGKEADTQYF. The CDR3 coding sequence is TGTGCCGACCCCGCAGCGGGAAAGGAGGCAGATACGCAGTATTTT. The V gene is TRBV5-6, the J gene TRBJ2-3; 7 bases agree with TRBD2. CDR3 length equals 15 residues. V shed 10 bases, J shed 4 bases, and the junction held 15 bases outside the gene matches. CDR1 is SGHDT, CDR2 YYEEEE, per germline. The full variable domain, its missing parts supplied by reference TRBV5-6 and TRBJ2-3, is DAGVTQSPTHLIKTRGQQVTLRCSPKSGHDTVSWYQQALGQGPQFIFQYYEEEERQRGNFPDRFSGHQFPNYSSELNVNALLLGDSALYLCADPAAGKEADTQYFGPGTRLTVL.

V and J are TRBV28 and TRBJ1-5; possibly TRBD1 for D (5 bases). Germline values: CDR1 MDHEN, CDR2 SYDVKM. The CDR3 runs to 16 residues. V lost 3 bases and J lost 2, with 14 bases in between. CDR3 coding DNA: TGTGCCAGCAGTTTTTTAGGCGCGGGGGGCAATCAGCCCCAGCATTTT. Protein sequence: CASSFLGAGGNQPQHF.

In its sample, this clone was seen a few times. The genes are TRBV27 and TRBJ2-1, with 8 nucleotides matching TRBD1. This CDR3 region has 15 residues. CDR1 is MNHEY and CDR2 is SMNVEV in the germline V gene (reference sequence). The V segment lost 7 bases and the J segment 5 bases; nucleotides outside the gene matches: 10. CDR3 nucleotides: TGTGCCAGCAACCCCCGGGACAGGTCGAACAATGAGCAGTTCTTC. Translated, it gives CASNPRDRSNNEQFF.

CDR3 nucleotide sequence: TGTGCCAGAAGCTTGGGGAGCGGCTACAATGAGCAGTTCTTC. Translation: CARSLGSGYNEQFF. The rearrangement joins TRBV5-3 to TRBJ2-1, with D perhaps TRBD2 (5 bases). Being an ORF, TRBV5-3 has a function that is uncertain. Trimming shortened V by 0 bases and J by 3 bases, and 7 bases separated the two germline ends. This CDR3 has 14 residues.

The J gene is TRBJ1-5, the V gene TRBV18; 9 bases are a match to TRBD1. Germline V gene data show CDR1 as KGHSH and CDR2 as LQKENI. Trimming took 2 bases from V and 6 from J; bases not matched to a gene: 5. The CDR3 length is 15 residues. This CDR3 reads CASSPTGGQGQPQHF. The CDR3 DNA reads TGTGCCAGCTCACCAACAGGGGGCCAGGGTCAGCCCCAGCATTTT.

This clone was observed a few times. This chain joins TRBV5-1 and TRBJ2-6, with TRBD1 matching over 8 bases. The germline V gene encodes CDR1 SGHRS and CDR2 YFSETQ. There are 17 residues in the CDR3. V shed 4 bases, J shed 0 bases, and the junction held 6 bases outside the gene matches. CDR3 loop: CASSNGTGYSGANVLTF. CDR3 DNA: TGCGCCAGCAGCAACGGGACAGGATACTCTGGGGCCAACGTCCTGACTTTC.

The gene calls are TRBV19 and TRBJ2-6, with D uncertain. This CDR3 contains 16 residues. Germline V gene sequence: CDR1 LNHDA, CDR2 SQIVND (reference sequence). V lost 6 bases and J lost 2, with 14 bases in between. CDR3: CASSPVSRPGANVLTF. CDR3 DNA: TGTGCCAGTAGCCCGGTCTCCAGGCCTGGGGCCAACGTCCTGACTTTC. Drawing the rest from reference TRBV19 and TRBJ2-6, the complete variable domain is DGGITQSPKYLFRKEGQNVTLSCEQNLNHDAMYWYRQDPGQGLRLIYYSQIVNDFQKGDIAEGYSVSREKKESFPLTVTSAQKNPTAFYLCASSPVSRPGANVLTFGAGSRLTVL.

DNA of the CDR3: TGTGCCAGCAGCTTAGCGTGGACTAGCGGGAGGGGTGGTGAGCAGTTCTTC. This gives the protein CASSLAWTSGRGGEQFF. This rearrangement joins TRBV11-3 to TRBJ2-1, with TRBD2 matching over 15 bases. The CDR3 runs to 17 residues. The germline CDR1 and CDR2 sequences are SGHNT and YENEEA. V was clipped by 1 base and J by 9 bases; unmatched bases: 7.

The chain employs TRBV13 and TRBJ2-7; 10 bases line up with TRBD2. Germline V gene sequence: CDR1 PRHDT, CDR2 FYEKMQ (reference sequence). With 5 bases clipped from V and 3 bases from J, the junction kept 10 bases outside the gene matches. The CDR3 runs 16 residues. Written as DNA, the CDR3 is TGTGCCAGCAGCCCTAATAGCGGGAGGACCTACTACGAGCAGTACTTC. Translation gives CASSPNSGRTYYEQYF.

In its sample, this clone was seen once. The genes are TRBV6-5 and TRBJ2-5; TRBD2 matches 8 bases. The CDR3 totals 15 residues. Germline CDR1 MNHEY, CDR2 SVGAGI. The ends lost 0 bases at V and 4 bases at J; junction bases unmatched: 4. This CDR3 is CASSYSSGSPETQYF. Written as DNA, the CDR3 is TGTGCCAGCAGTTACTCCAGCGGGAGCCCAGAGACCCAGTACTTC.

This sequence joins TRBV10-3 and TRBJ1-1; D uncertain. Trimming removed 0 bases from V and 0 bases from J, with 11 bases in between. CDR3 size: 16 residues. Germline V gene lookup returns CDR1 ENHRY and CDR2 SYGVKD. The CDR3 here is CAISESNRGMNTEAFF. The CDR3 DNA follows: TGTGCCATCAGTGAGTCGAATCGGGGAATGAACACTGAAGCTTTCTTT.

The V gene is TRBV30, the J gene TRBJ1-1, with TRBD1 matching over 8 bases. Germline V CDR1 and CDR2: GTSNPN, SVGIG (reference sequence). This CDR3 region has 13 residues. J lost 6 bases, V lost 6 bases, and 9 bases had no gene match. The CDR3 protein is CACWDRTSPEAFF. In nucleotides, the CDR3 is TGTGCCTGTTGGGACAGGACGTCTCCTGAAGCTTTCTTT. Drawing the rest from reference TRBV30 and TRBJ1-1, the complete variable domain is SQTIHQWPATLVQPVGSPLSLECTVEGTSNPNLYWYRQAAGRGLQLLFYSVGIGQISSEVPQNLSASRPQDRQFILSSKKLLLSDSGFYLCACWDRTSPEAFFGQGTRLTVV.

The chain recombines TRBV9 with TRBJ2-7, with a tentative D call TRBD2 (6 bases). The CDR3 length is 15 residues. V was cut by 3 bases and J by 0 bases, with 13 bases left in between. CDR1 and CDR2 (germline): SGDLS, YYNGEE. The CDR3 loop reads CASSAASVSSYEQYF. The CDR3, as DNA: TGTGCCAGCAGCGCAGCTAGCGTAAGCTCCTACGAGCAGTACTTC. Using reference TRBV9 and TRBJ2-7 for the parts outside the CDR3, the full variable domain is DSGVTQTPKHLITATGQRVTLRCSPRSGDLSVYWYQQSLDQGLQFLIQYYNGEERAKGNILERFSAQQFPDLHSELNLSSLELGDSALYFCASSAASVSSYEQYFGPGTRLTVT.

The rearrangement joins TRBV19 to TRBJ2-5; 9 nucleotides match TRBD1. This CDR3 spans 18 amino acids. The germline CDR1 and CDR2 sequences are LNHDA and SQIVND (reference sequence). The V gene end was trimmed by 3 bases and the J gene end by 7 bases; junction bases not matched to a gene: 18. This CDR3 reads CASSIEDYGGQGIRTQYF. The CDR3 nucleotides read TGTGCCAGTAGTATTGAAGATTACGGGGGACAGGGAATTAGGACCCAGTACTTC.

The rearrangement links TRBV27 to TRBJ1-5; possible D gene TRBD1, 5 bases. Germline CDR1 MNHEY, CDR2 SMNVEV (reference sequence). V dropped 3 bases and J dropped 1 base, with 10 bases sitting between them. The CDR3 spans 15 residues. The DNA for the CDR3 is TGTGCCAGCAGTTTTTTCAGGGCAAGCAATCAGCCCCAGCATTTT. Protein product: CASSFFRASNQPQHF.

The CDR3 DNA sequence: TGTGCCAGCAGCCTGAACACCGGGGAGCTGTTTTTT. Its protein product is CASSLNTGELFF. The J gene is TRBJ2-2, the V gene TRBV9; D gene unclear. Trimming left V 4 bases short and J 1 base short, with 2 bases between. The CDR3 has 12 residues. Germline V CDR1 and CDR2: SGDLS, YYNGEE. The full variable domain, rest sourced from reference TRBV9 and TRBJ2-2, is DSGVTQTPKHLITATGQRVTLRCSPRSGDLSVYWYQQSLDQGLQFLIQYYNGEERAKGNILERFSAQQFPDLHSELNLSSLELGDSALYFCASSLNTGELFFGEGSRLTVL.

The CDR3, as DNA: TGTGCCAGCAGCCCTACTGGAGGGCCGTCCTACGAGCAGTACTTC. Translated: CASSPTGGPSYEQYF. The chain recombines TRBV5-6 with TRBJ2-7, with D possibly TRBD2 on 6 matching bases. The length of the CDR3 is 15 residues. Germline V CDR1 and CDR2: SGHDT, YYEEEE. Trimming stripped 4 bases from V and 1 base from J, with 15 bases between. The full variable domain, with the rest looked up from reference TRBV5-6 and TRBJ2-7, is DAGVTQSPTHLIKTRGQQVTLRCSPKSGHDTVSWYQQALGQGPQFIFQYYEEEERQRGNFPDRFSGHQFPNYSSELNVNALLLGDSALYLCASSPTGGPSYEQYFGPGTRLTVT.

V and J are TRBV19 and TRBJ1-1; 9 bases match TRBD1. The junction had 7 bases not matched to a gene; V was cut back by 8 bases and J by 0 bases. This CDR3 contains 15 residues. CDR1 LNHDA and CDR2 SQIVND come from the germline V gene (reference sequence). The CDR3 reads CASRRGTGMNTEAFF. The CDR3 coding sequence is TGTGCCAGTCGAAGGGGGACAGGGATGAACACTGAAGCTTTCTTT.

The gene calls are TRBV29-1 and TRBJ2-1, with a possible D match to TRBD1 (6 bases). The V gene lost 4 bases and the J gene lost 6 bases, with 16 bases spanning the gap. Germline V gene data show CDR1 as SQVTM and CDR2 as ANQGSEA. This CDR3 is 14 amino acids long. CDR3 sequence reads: CSVGGQGMGNEQFF. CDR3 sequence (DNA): TGCAGCGTTGGTGGGCAGGGGATGGGCAATGAGCAGTTCTTC.